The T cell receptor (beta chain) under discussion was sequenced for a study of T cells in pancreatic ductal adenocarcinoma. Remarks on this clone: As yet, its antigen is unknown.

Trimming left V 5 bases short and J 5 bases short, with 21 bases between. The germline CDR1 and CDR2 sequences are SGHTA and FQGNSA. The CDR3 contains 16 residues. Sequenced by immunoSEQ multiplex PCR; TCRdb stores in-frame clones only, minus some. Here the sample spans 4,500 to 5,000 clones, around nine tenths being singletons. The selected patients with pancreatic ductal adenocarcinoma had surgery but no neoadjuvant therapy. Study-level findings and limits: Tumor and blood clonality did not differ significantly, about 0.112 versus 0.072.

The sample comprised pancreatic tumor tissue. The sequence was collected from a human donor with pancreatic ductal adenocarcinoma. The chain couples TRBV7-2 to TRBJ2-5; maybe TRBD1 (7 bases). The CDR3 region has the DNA TGTGCCAGCAGCAAAAGGCAGGGGGGTCGAAGTGAGACCCAGTACTTC. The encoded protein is CASSKRQGGRSETQYF.